This T cell receptor (beta chain) was recorded in a study of cytomegalovirus exposure and HLA in healthy donors. Study details: Earlier findings included more than 95 million unique TCR beta sequences obtained from 150 million to 200 million T cells. General study points: For most TCR sequences rarity was the rule, although some public TCRs occurred in many donors. The study had only CMV serostatus as immune exposure information. The number of N-insertions in an Asian-associated ancestry cluster was reportedly below the roughly 670-donor mean in a later analysis.

In the case of this clone: Its antigen is not identified.

Both 60 Vbeta primers and 13 Jbeta primers went into the PCR. Assay: immunoSEQ multiplex PCR; the TCRdb copy retains only in-frame clones and omits some. Seen here are over 100,000 clones, roughly 75% observed once, and the top ten hold under 2%. CDR1 and CDR2 (germline): MNHEY, SVGAGI. The CDR3 extends over 15 amino acids. The V end was cut by 0 bases, the J end by 4 bases, with 10 bases between. V gene TRBV6-5 combines with J gene TRBJ2-4; D might be TRBD1 (5 bases). The sequenced sample was PBMCs. The TCR sequence derives from a woman aged 40 to 49 in good health and CMV-seronegative. CDR3 sequence: CASSYSWTKKNIQYF. DNA of the CDR3: TGTGCCAGCAGTTACTCGTGGACAAAAAAAAACATTCAGTACTTC.